This T cell receptor beta chain was sequenced during a study of CD8 T cells in ankylosing spondylitis. Notes on the study in general: In ankylosing spondylitis blood, a motif of fewer than 10 highly homologous TCR beta variants appeared characteristic.

The CDR3 runs 15 residues. Germline assignment: CDR1 DFQATT and CDR2 SNEGSKA (reference sequence). Trimming at V came to 6 bases and at J to 2 bases, leaving 6 bases not matched to a gene. This clonotype was found a few times. The antigen is undetermined. TCRdb recomputed calls from the 5' RACE reads with MiXCR, one row per CDR3 protein. The sample has some 450,000 distinct CDR3 sequences, roughly 15% seen once. The source of this sequence is a male donor with ankylosing spondylitis. This chain connects TRBV20-1 to TRBJ2-2; 10 positions agree with TRBD2. Sequencing input: blood, either unsorted or a sorted T cell fraction (not recorded which). The CDR3 loop reads CSAKGLAPNTGELFF. The CDR3 DNA follows: TGCAGTGCCAAGGGACTAGCGCCTAACACCGGGGAGCTGTTTTTT.